The 23 T cell receptor beta chains presented below share a single source sample, sequenced in a study of cytomegalovirus exposure and HLA in healthy donors. Primers: 60 Vbeta forward and 13 Jbeta reverse. TCRdb's copy holds only in-frame clones and misses some; the assay was immunoSEQ multiplex PCR. Of about 180,000 clones listed, just over 75% are singletons. The material sequenced was PBMCs. The receptors shown here come from a man aged 18 to 35 in good health and CMV-seronegative.

CDR3 amino acids: CASDDRGLKNTEAFF. The CDR3 coding sequence is TGTGCCAGCGACGACAGGGGGCTTAAGAACACTGAAGCTTTCTTT. The V and J genes are TRBV6-1 and TRBJ1-1, with 10 bases aligning to TRBD1. This CDR3 is 15 amino acids long. V lost 8 bases, J lost 1 base, and 7 bases stayed unmatched. Looked up from germline, CDR1 is MNHNS and CDR2 is SASEGT.

The gene calls are TRBV4-2 and TRBJ1-5, with D possibly matching TRBD1 (6 bases). This CDR3 has 17 residues. Germline V lookup: CDR1 LGHNA, CDR2 YNFKEQ. The V end lost 0 bases, the J end lost 0 bases, and 12 bases lay between the germline ends. In DNA, the CDR3 is TGTGCCAGCAGCCAAGAGTTCAGGGGAGATAGCAATCAGCCCCAGCATTTT. Amino acid sequence: CASSQEFRGDSNQPQHF.

The rearrangement links TRBV5-6 to TRBJ1-2, with D possibly being TRBD1 (6 bases). The ends were cut back, 4 bases at V and 5 bases at J, with 15 bases in the middle. CDR3 size: 14 residues. CDR1 is SGHDT and CDR2 is YYEEEE in the germline V gene. The DNA for the CDR3 is TGTGCCAGCAGCCTGAGGGGAGGGACATATGGCTACACCTTC. It codes for CASSLRGGTYGYTF.

The gene calls are TRBV19 and TRBJ1-2; the D gene is possibly TRBD1 (5 bases). Trimming cost V 3 bases and J 4 bases, with 9 bases left between them. The CDR3 is 13 amino acids. Per germline, CDR1 LNHDA and CDR2 SQIVND (reference sequence). CDR3 region: CASSIQGLYGYTF. CDR3 DNA: TGTGCCAGTAGTATCCAGGGACTCTATGGCTACACCTTC.

This clone was seen a few times. The same CDR3 also results from other DNA sequences found in this sample. This rearrangement joins TRBV4-1 to TRBJ1-1; D is undetermined. This CDR3 region has 14 residues. The ends were cut back, 4 bases at V and 1 base at J, with 10 bases in the middle. The V gene's germline CDR1 is MGHRA and CDR2 YSYEKL. CDR3 sequence reads: CASSPLRGNTEAFF. CDR3 sequence (DNA): TGCGCCAGCAGCCCCTTAAGAGGGAACACTGAAGCTTTCTTT.

This chain joins TRBV2 and TRBJ2-7; weak D call: TRBD1 (6 bases). Per germline, CDR1 SNHLY and CDR2 FYNNEI. V lost 7 bases and J lost 0, with 13 bases in between. The CDR3 length is 14 residues. The CDR3 DNA reads TGTGCCAGCAAATCCGACAGGCACTCCTACGAGCAGTACTTC. Encoded protein: CASKSDRHSYEQYF.

This clone has a single count. The rearrangement joins TRBV6-5 to TRBJ2-1, with 10 bases lining up with TRBD1. CDR1 MNHEY and CDR2 SVGAGI come from the germline V gene. The CDR3 length is 13 residues. V shed 2 bases, J shed 8 bases, and the junction held 0 bases outside the gene matches. CDR3 sequence (DNA): TGTGCCAGCAGTTACGGACAGGGGGATGAGCAGTTCTTC. Amino acid sequence: CASSYGQGDEQFF.

The V call is TRBV18, the J call TRBJ2-1; D not certain. The CDR3 is made up of 15 amino acids. Trimming pared 3 bases from V and 0 bases from J, leaving 9 bases between. Per the germline V gene, CDR1 is KGHSH and CDR2 is LQKENI. The CDR3 is CASSPAQSSYNEQFF. The DNA for the CDR3 is TGTGCCAGCTCACCGGCACAGAGCTCCTACAATGAGCAGTTCTTC.

This chain uses TRBV6-5 with TRBJ1-1; 8 bases line up with TRBD1. The V and J ends lost 6 bases and 7 bases, in that order; junction bases with no gene match: 10. Germline V lookup: CDR1 MNHEY, CDR2 SVGAGI. The CDR3 runs to 14 residues. In nucleotides, the CDR3 is TGTGCCAGCAGACATATCCAGGGGGCGGTTGAAGCTTTCTTT. Its translation is CASRHIQGAVEAFF.

This chain connects TRBV11-2 to TRBJ2-7, with a tentative D call TRBD1 (5 bases). The CDR3 spans 13 residues. In germline, CDR1 is SGHAT, CDR2 FQNNGV. V lost 5 bases to trimming and J lost 3 bases, with 11 bases between them. The chain's CDR3 is CASSHMTVYEQYF. DNA for the CDR3: TGTGCCAGCAGCCATATGACAGTCTACGAGCAGTACTTC.

The chain has TRBV7-9 and TRBJ1-2; 10 bases map to TRBD1. V gave up 5 bases and J gave up 5 bases; unmatched junction bases: 11. Germline V gives CDR1 SEHNR, CDR2 FQNEAQ (reference sequence). The CDR3 loop spans 16 amino acids. For the CDR3, the DNA is TGTGCCAGCAGCGAAACCGGGACAGGGGCGCTATATGGCTACACCTTC. This codes for CASSETGTGALYGYTF.

This chain connects TRBV9 to TRBJ1-1; D gene uncertain. The CDR3 contains 15 residues. From germline, CDR1 is SGDLS and CDR2 YYNGEE. Trimming removed 4 bases at V and 5 bases at J, with 18 bases between. As DNA, the CDR3 is TGTGCCAGCAGCCCGCGGGTGGGGTGGATGACTGAAGCTTTCTTT. It is translated as CASSPRVGWMTEAFF. The full variable domain, with the rest looked up from reference TRBV9 and TRBJ1-1, is DSGVTQTPKHLITATGQRVTLRCSPRSGDLSVYWYQQSLDQGLQFLIQYYNGEERAKGNILERFSAQQFPDLHSELNLSSLELGDSALYFCASSPRVGWMTEAFFGQGTRLTVV.

The rearrangement uses TRBV19 and TRBJ2-2; the D gene is possibly TRBD1 (6 bases). Germline V gene data show CDR1 as LNHDA and CDR2 as SQIVND (reference sequence). The V and J ends lost 6 bases and 2 bases respectively, with 16 bases between them. There are 16 residues in the CDR3. CDR3 DNA sequence: TGTGCCAGTAGGCCCCGAAGGGACAAAAACACCGGGGAGCTGTTTTTT. It yields the protein CASRPRRDKNTGELFF.

This clone was seen a single time. This chain links TRBV18 with TRBJ1-5; TRBD1 might be the D (5 bases). CDR3 size: 14 residues. With 5 bases removed from V and 3 bases from J, the gap between germline ends came to 11 bases. Germline-derived CDR1 and CDR2 are KGHSH and LQKENI. This CDR3 is CASSYGTANQPQHF. The CDR3 DNA sequence: TGTGCCAGCTCATATGGGACTGCCAATCAGCCCCAGCATTTT.

This sequence joins TRBV5-4 and TRBJ2-1, with TRBD2 identical over 16 bases. This CDR3 is built from 16 residues. V lost 3 bases to trimming and J lost 6 bases; unmatched junction nucleotides: 3. Germline V gives CDR1 SGHNT, CDR2 YYREEE (reference sequence). For the CDR3, the DNA is TGTGCCAGCAGCTCGGGACTAGCGGGGGGGCCCAATGAGCAGTTCTTC. It specifies CASSSGLAGGPNEQFF.

V and J are TRBV5-1 and TRBJ2-1, with 10 bases matching TRBD2. V was clipped by 0 bases and J by 4 bases; unmatched bases: 4. The germline V gene encodes CDR1 SGHRS and CDR2 YFSETQ. This CDR3 region has 16 residues. In nucleotides, the CDR3 is TGCGCCAGCAGCTTGGGGACTAGCGGCCTATACAATGAGCAGTTCTTC. This sequence encodes CASSLGTSGLYNEQFF.

This chain joins TRBV7-2 and TRBJ2-1, with D unresolved. The CDR3 has 14 residues. Trimming took off 11 bases at V and 0 bases at J, with 14 bases between the two ends. CDR1 is SGHTA and CDR2 is FQGNSA in the germline V gene. The CDR3 loop is CASVSRSSYNEQFF. For the CDR3, the DNA is TGTGCCTCGGTTAGCCGGAGCTCCTACAATGAGCAGTTCTTC. The variable domain in full, with the rest retrieved from reference TRBV7-2 and TRBJ2-1, is GAGVSQSPSNKVTEKGKDVELRCDPISGHTALYWYRQSLGQGLEFLIYFQGNSAPDKSGLPSDRFSAERTGGSVSTLTIQRTQQEDSAVYLCASVSRSSYNEQFFGPGTRLTVL.

This clone was detected a few times. The chain uses TRBV21-1 and TRBJ2-1; the table's D gene call, TRBD2, was not cross checked with the DNA. TRBV21-1 is noted as a pseudogene. The CDR3 runs to 13 residues. The CDR3 protein is CASSNSPAGEQFF. The CDR3 nucleotides are TGTGCCAGCAGCAATTCCCCAGCGGGAGAGCAGTTCTTC.

This sequence joins TRBV2 and TRBJ2-3; TRBD1 agrees at 7 bases. The CDR3 length is 14 residues. V was clipped by 4 bases and J by 4 bases; unmatched bases: 5. Germline-derived CDR1 and CDR2 are SNHLY and FYNNEI. In DNA form, the CDR3 reads TGTGCCAGCAGTGTAGGGGGCGTCCCAGATACGCAGTATTTT. It translates to CASSVGGVPDTQYF.

This clone was counted once. J is TRBJ1-1 and V is TRBV6-5; no clear D. CDR3 length equals 13 residues. Germline values: CDR1 MNHEY, CDR2 SVGAGI. Trimming took 3 bases from V and 2 from J, leaving 7 bases between them. The CDR3 sequence is CASSYELNTEAFF. The DNA for the CDR3 is TGTGCCAGCAGTTATGAGCTAAACACTGAAGCTTTCTTT.

This chain links TRBV5-1 with TRBJ2-1, with 10 bases fitting TRBD1. J lost 7 bases, V lost 3 bases, and 10 bases had no gene match. Germline lookup yields CDR1 SGHRS and CDR2 YFSETQ. The CDR3 loop spans 16 amino acids. The CDR3 spells CASSWGDRGTGNEQFF. The DNA for the CDR3 is TGCGCCAGCAGCTGGGGGGACAGGGGCACAGGGAATGAGCAGTTCTTC.

The gene calls are TRBV19 and TRBJ1-4; unclear D gene. This CDR3 has 15 amino acids. The V end lost 2 bases, the J end lost 3 bases, and 10 bases lay between the germline ends. CDR1 and CDR2 from the germline V gene are LNHDA and SQIVND (reference sequence). The CDR3 sequence is CASSIYGAANEKLFF. CDR3 coding DNA: TGTGCCAGTAGTATATATGGTGCGGCTAATGAAAAACTGTTTTTT.

The chain links TRBV5-1 to TRBJ2-1, with 8 bases fitting TRBD2. The CDR3 length is 16 residues. Germline CDR1 reads SGHRS; CDR2 reads YFSETQ. V shed 1 base and J 6 bases; nucleotides not matched to a gene: 9. For the CDR3, the DNA is TGCGCCAGCAGCTTGCCAACCGGGACTAGTAGCAATGAGCAGTTCTTC. This codes for CASSLPTGTSSNEQFF.